This T cell receptor beta chain was retrieved from a study of cytotoxic CD8 clonotypes in ibrutinib-treated CLL. Whole-study context: Productive templates per sample averaged roughly 270,000; productive rearrangements, 85,000 to 95,000.

Assay: immunoSEQ multiplex PCR; the TCRdb copy retains only in-frame clones and omits some. The sample includes about 28,000 clones, roughly 60% of them seen just once. CDR1 and CDR2 from the germline V gene are SGDLS and YYNGEE. This CDR3 has 19 residues. The V gene end was trimmed by 0 bases and the J gene end by 2 bases; junction bases not matched to a gene: 11. General study points: Patients had baseline clonality above age-matched healthy donors, and this clonality moved with circulating CD8+ T-cell counts. Collection times varied between progressing and sustained-remission patients.

A word on this clone: Its antigen remains unknown.

Sequencing was performed on PBMCs, taken before ibrutinib treatment. The V and J genes are TRBV9 and TRBJ2-2, with 9 nucleotides matching TRBD2. This TCR derives from a human donor with chronic lymphocytic leukemia. CDR3 sequence: CASSVARSAGGQNTGELFF. In nucleotides, the CDR3 is TGTGCCAGCAGCGTAGCTCGGTCGGCGGGAGGGCAAAACACCGGGGAGCTGTTTTTT.